The next 24 T cell receptor beta chains were all read from a single sample in a study of control samples from healthy donors and cancer patients. Using immunoSEQ multiplex PCR, the repertoire was profiled, and TCRdb retains in-frame clones only, with some absent. The sample includes more than 60,000 clones, around 90% of them seen just once. Sequencing was performed on PBMCs. All receptors come from a woman aged 45-65 years with colorectal cancer.

The chain employs TRBV10-2 and TRBJ2-1, with TRBD1 matching 10 bases. The junction had 8 bases not matched to a gene; V was cut back by 7 bases and J by 2 bases. CDR3 length equals 16 residues. Germline assignment: CDR1 WSHSY and CDR2 SAAADI. The CDR3 sequence: CASTEPGTGAYNEQFF. CDR3 sequence (DNA): TGCGCCAGCACCGAACCCGGGACAGGGGCCTACAATGAGCAGTTCTTC.

The J gene is TRBJ2-3, the V gene TRBV10-2, with TRBD2 matching over 13 bases. V lost 10 bases to trimming and J lost 1 base; unmatched junction nucleotides: 2. Germline-derived CDR1 and CDR2 are WSHSY and SAAADI. This CDR3 is built from 14 residues. The CDR3 sequence: CATGLAGGTDTQYF. The CDR3, as DNA: TGCGCCACAGGACTAGCGGGGGGCACAGATACGCAGTATTTT.

The rearrangement uses TRBV6-5 and TRBJ2-5; no firm D call. The length of the CDR3 is 16 residues. V was trimmed by 0 bases and J by 2 bases, leaving 13 bases between them. Germline CDR1 reads MNHEY; CDR2 reads SVGAGI. As DNA, the CDR3 is TGTGCCAGCAGTTACTCATCAGGAATCGGTCAAGAGACCCAGTACTTC. Protein: CASSYSSGIGQETQYF.

The chain is built from TRBV7-2 and TRBJ2-5; D remains ambiguous. Germline V lookup: CDR1 SGHTA, CDR2 FQGNSA. CDR3 length: 12 residues. Trimming took 2 bases from V and 1 from J, leaving 2 bases between them. Here the CDR3 reads CASSLRQETQYF. The CDR3 nucleotides are TGTGCCAGCAGCTTACGCCAAGAGACCCAGTACTTC.

The chain couples TRBV29-1 to TRBJ2-5, with TRBD2 matching 9 bases. CDR1 SQVTM and CDR2 ANQGSEA come from the germline V gene. The CDR3 consists of 18 residues. The V segment lost 6 bases and the J segment 4 bases; nucleotides outside the gene matches: 21. The CDR3 reads CSVLVPLAGAPDGETQYF. Written as DNA, the CDR3 is TGCAGCGTCCTCGTACCTTTAGCGGGGGCTCCCGACGGAGAGACCCAGTACTTC.

Only a few counts were recorded for this clone. The chain employs TRBV10-3 and TRBJ2-3; D not resolved. Germline V lookup: CDR1 ENHRY, CDR2 SYGVKD. Trimming shortened V by 8 bases and J by 0 bases, and 15 bases separated the two germline ends. CDR3 length: 15 amino acids. Here the CDR3 DNA reads TGTGCCATCGGAAAGGAACACACTAGCACAGATACGCAGTATTTT. Translated: CAIGKEHTSTDTQYF.

This chain uses TRBV7-2 with TRBJ2-5, with D tentatively TRBD1 (6 bases). Germline-derived CDR1 and CDR2 are SGHTA and FQGNSA. This CDR3 has 15 residues. Trimming stripped 2 bases from V and 5 bases from J, with 15 bases between. The DNA for the CDR3 is TGTGCCAGCAGCTTATTGTCAGGGGTTCAGGAGACCCAGTACTTC. This sequence encodes CASSLLSGVQETQYF.

Only a few counts were recorded for this clone. V is TRBV15 and J is TRBJ2-1; 9 nucleotides agree with TRBD2. CDR3 size: 17 residues. Germline V CDR1 and CDR2: LNHNV, YYDKDF (reference sequence). The junction had 7 bases not matched to a gene; V was cut back by 0 bases and J by 4 bases. The CDR3 DNA sequence: TGTGCCACCAGCAGAGAGGCAGCGGGGGGCTCTTACAATGAGCAGTTCTTC. Protein: CATSREAAGGSYNEQFF. Full variable domain (remainder filled in from reference TRBV15 and TRBJ2-1): DAMVIQNPRYQVTQFGKPVTLSCSQTLNHNVMYWYQQKSSQAPKLLFHYYDKDFNNEADTPDNFQSRRPNTSFCFLDIRSPGLGDTAMYLCATSREAAGGSYNEQFFGPGTRLTVL.

This chain links TRBV9 with TRBJ2-1, with TRBD2 identical over 8 bases. The CDR3 runs to 15 residues. With 0 bases clipped from V and 3 bases from J, the junction kept 2 bases outside the gene matches. Germline-derived CDR1 and CDR2 are SGDLS and YYNGEE. Here the CDR3 reads CASSVDAGGYNEQFF. CDR3 nucleotide sequence: TGTGCCAGCAGCGTAGATGCGGGGGGCTACAATGAGCAGTTCTTC.

The genes are TRBV18 and TRBJ1-6; no definite D call. CDR3 length equals 13 residues. CDR1 KGHSH and CDR2 LQKENI come from the germline V gene. Trimming pared 4 bases from V and 7 bases from J, leaving 8 bases between. CDR3 DNA sequence: TGTGCCAGCTCACAGGACGGAAATTCACCCCTCCACTTT. The encoded protein is CASSQDGNSPLHF.

The chain has TRBV7-2 and TRBJ2-6; D might be TRBD1 (5 bases). This CDR3 spans 16 amino acids. The V gene lost 0 bases and the J gene lost 2 bases, with 8 bases spanning the gap. Germline V CDR1 and CDR2: SGHTA, FQGNSA. Here the CDR3 reads CASSLAEGAGANVLTF. The DNA of the CDR3 is TGTGCCAGCAGCTTAGCCGAAGGGGCTGGGGCCAACGTCCTGACTTTC.

CDR3 nucleotides: TGTGCCAGCAGTTCGGGGGACCGCTCTGGAAACACCATATATTTT. Its translation is CASSSGDRSGNTIYF. The V call is TRBV28, the J call TRBJ1-3, with D possibly TRBD1 on 5 matching bases. Germline V gene sequence: CDR1 MDHEN, CDR2 SYDVKM. V lost 4 bases, J lost 0 bases, and 10 bases lay in between. This CDR3 contains 15 residues.

J is TRBJ1-1 and V is TRBV30; D gene unclear. From germline, CDR1 is GTSNPN and CDR2 SVGIG (reference sequence). The CDR3 is 15 residues long. Trimming took off 4 bases at V and 1 base at J, with 16 bases between the two ends. The CDR3 nucleotides are TGTGCCTGGAACTTCGGGTGGGAGGGGAACACTGAAGCTTTCTTT. It encodes CAWNFGWEGNTEAFF. The variable domain in full, with the rest retrieved from reference TRBV30 and TRBJ1-1, is SQTIHQWPATLVQPVGSPLSLECTVEGTSNPNLYWYRQAAGRGLQLLFYSVGIGQISSEVPQNLSASRPQDRQFILSSKKLLLSDSGFYLCAWNFGWEGNTEAFFGQGTRLTVV.

The gene calls are TRBV4-3 and TRBJ1-6; D is uncertain. The CDR3 is 19 amino acids. Trimming took 3 bases from V and 7 from J, leaving 25 bases between them. Looked up from germline, CDR1 is LGHNA and CDR2 is YSLEER. CDR3: CASSQAPLGPESENSPLHF. The CDR3 DNA is TGCGCCAGCAGCCAGGCTCCCCTGGGCCCCGAGAGTGAAAATTCACCCCTCCACTTT.

The V and J genes are TRBV7-9 and TRBJ1-4; 8 positions agree with TRBD1. The germline gives CDR1 SEHNR, CDR2 FQNEAQ (reference sequence). CDR3 size: 16 residues. V lost 3 bases to trimming and J lost 8 bases; unmatched junction nucleotides: 11. CDR3 in DNA: TGTGCCAGCAGCTTGGGGACAGGAGCCGTTTGGGAAAAACTGTTTTTT. Protein sequence: CASSLGTGAVWEKLFF.

The rearrangement uses TRBV18 and TRBJ1-1; TRBD1 matches 11 bases. Trimming took 3 bases from V and 0 from J; bases not matched to a gene: 3. Looked up from germline, CDR1 is KGHSH and CDR2 is LQKENI. This CDR3 comprises 16 residues. The CDR3 is CASSPRTGGVNTEAFF. Written as DNA, the CDR3 is TGTGCCAGCTCACCGCGGACAGGGGGCGTGAACACTGAAGCTTTCTTT.

The chain couples TRBV28 to TRBJ1-5, with 7 positions matching TRBD1. This CDR3 is built from 14 residues. The V gene end was trimmed by 6 bases and the J gene end by 1 base; junction bases not matched to a gene: 3. Looked up from germline, CDR1 is MDHEN and CDR2 is SYDVKM. The CDR3 spells CASREGASNQPQHF. CDR3 nucleotide sequence: TGTGCCAGCAGAGAGGGGGCGAGCAATCAGCCCCAGCATTTT.

V usage is TRBV19 and J usage is TRBJ1-6; D gene ambiguous. From germline, CDR1 is LNHDA and CDR2 SQIVND (reference sequence). This CDR3 contains 13 residues. The V end lost 1 base, the J end lost 9 bases, and 7 bases lay between the germline ends. The CDR3 DNA sequence: TGTGCCAGTAGTATAGGGAGAGGTTCACCCCTCCACTTT. It encodes CASSIGRGSPLHF.

The V call is TRBV5-6, the J call TRBJ2-7; TRBD2 matches 11 bases. This CDR3 is built from 16 residues. Looked up from germline, CDR1 is SGHDT and CDR2 is YYEEEE. V lost 4 bases and J lost 0; bases outside the gene matches: 6. The CDR3 reads CASSRTSGGSSYEQYV. The CDR3 nucleotides read TGTGCCAGCAGCCGAACTAGCGGGGGAAGCTCCTACGAGCAGTACGTC.

The rearrangement uses TRBV28 and TRBJ1-2; D may be TRBD1 (5 bases). Deletions cut 11 bases from V and 3 bases from J, with 13 bases between. The CDR3 has 12 residues. CDR1 and CDR2 (germline): MDHEN, SYDVKM. DNA of the CDR3: TGTGCCTCGGGGGTATCCGACTATGGCTACACCTTC. This translates into CASGVSDYGYTF.

CDR3 loop: CASSFVAGGPETQYF. DNA for the CDR3: TGTGCCAGCAGCTTCGTAGCGGGGGGGCCAGAGACCCAGTACTTC. The chain carries TRBV7-2 and TRBJ2-5, with 11 bases that match TRBD2. The V gene's germline CDR1 is SGHTA and CDR2 FQGNSA. The CDR3 runs to 15 residues. J gave up 4 bases and V 3 bases, and 4 bases lay outside the gene matches.

The V call is TRBV3-1 (or the pseudogene TRBV3-2), the J call TRBJ1-1; D may be TRBD1 (6 bases). This CDR3 comprises 16 residues. Germline assignment: CDR1 LGHDT and CDR2 YNNKEL (reference sequence). Trimming took off 4 bases at V and 4 bases at J, with 19 bases between the two ends. The CDR3 loop is CASSPDLQGRFTEAFF. CDR3 DNA sequence: TGTGCCAGCAGCCCCGATCTACAGGGACGATTCACTGAAGCTTTCTTT.

This chain links TRBV19 with TRBJ2-3; a possible D gene is TRBD1 (6 bases). The germline V gene has CDR1 LNHDA and CDR2 SQIVND (reference sequence). This CDR3 region has 16 residues. V dropped 7 bases and J dropped 2 bases, with 19 bases sitting between them. The CDR3, as DNA: TGTGCCAGTACCCAAACTTCGACAGGACACACAGATACGCAGTATTTT. Encoded protein: CASTQTSTGHTDTQYF.

This clone was detected a few times. The chain joins TRBV4-2 to TRBJ2-2; D gene ambiguous. The CDR3 has 17 amino acids. In germline, CDR1 is LGHNA, CDR2 YNFKEQ. V was trimmed by 0 bases and J by 3 bases, leaving 14 bases between them. As DNA, the CDR3 is TGTGCCAGCAGCCAAGATCACTATGGTAGACACACCGGGGAGCTGTTTTTT. It codes for CASSQDHYGRHTGELFF.